The sequence of this TCR beta chain was determined in a study of cytomegalovirus exposure and HLA in healthy donors. Study conclusions and caveats: Based on reports, TCR beta sequences accurately predicted HLA-A and HLA-B alleles for most subjects. Confirmation in vitro established that a few CMV-associated chains were specific for CMV antigens.

In the PCR, 60 Vbeta and 13 Jbeta primers were used. Libraries were prepared by immunoSEQ multiplex PCR; TCRdb keeps only in-frame clonotypes and omits some of them. Among roughly 220,000 clones listed, more than 65% were seen once. The table lists this clone with a few counts. Its cognate antigen is unknown. The sample comprised PBMCs. This sequence was found in a man aged 45 to 65 in good health and CMV-seronegative.

CDR3 loop: CAWSVPPRINEQFF. In nucleotides, the CDR3 is TGTGCCTGGAGTGTACCCCCTAGGATCAATGAGCAGTTCTTC. This rearrangement joins TRBV30 to TRBJ2-1; D remains ambiguous. Trimming took 0 bases from V and 6 from J, leaving 12 bases between them. The germline V gene has CDR1 GTSNPN and CDR2 SVGIG (reference sequence). This CDR3 has 14 amino acids.